The present TCR beta chain was sequenced within a study of blood T cell repertoires in COVID-19. Whole-study context: Acute-phase and convalescent COVID-19 samples originated in the United States, Italy and Spain. Nucleic acid was either cDNA or gDNA, and it came from T cells, B-cell-depleted T cells, or PBMCs.

The length of the CDR3 is 13 residues. CDR1 is SGHRS and CDR2 is YFSETQ in the germline V gene. Trimming left V 0 bases short and J 7 bases short, with 11 bases between. Per the original data handling: Reference gene primers were amplified, and this amplification served to estimate nucleated cell counts. Clones were sequenced by immunoSEQ multiplex PCR, and TCRdb holds only the in-frame ones, with some missing. The V and J calls and the clone size are those of that table, but D and trimming were determined from the DNA. The repertoire includes under 300,000 clones, around 85% of them detected once, and approximately 10% sits in the top ten.

The sequence was obtained from a woman aged 70-85 years with acute or convalescent COVID-19. This chain joins TRBV5-1 and TRBJ2-7; D might be TRBD2 (6 bases). The sequencing input was peripheral blood. The CDR3 region is CASSLDGTGEQYF. The CDR3, as DNA: TGCGCCAGCAGCTTGGATGGGACTGGGGAGCAGTACTTC.